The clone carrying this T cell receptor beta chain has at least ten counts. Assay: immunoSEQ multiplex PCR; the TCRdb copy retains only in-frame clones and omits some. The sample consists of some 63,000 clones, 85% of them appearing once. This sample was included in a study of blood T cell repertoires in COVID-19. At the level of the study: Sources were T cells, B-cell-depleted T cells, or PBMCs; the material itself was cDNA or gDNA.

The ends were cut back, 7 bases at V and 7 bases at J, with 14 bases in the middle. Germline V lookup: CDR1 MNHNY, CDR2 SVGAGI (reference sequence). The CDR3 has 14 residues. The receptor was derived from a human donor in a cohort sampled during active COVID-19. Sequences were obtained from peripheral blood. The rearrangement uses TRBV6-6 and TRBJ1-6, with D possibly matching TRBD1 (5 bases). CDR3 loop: CASKGDSQNSPLHF. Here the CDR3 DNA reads TGTGCCAGCAAAGGTGACAGTCAAAATTCACCCCTCCACTTT.